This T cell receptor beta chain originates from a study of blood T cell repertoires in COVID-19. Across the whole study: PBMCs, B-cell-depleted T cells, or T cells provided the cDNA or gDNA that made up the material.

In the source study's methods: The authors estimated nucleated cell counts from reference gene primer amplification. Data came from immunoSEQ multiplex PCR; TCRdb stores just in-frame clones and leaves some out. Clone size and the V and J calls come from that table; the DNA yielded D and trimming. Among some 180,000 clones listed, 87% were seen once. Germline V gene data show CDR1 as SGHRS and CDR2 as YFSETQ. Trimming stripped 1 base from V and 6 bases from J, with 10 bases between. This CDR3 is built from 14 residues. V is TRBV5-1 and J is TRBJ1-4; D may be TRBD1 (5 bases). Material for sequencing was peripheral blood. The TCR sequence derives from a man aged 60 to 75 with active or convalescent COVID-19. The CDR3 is CASSLSRADEKLFF. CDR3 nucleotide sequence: TGCGCCAGCAGCTTGAGCAGGGCGGATGAAAAACTGTTTTTT.